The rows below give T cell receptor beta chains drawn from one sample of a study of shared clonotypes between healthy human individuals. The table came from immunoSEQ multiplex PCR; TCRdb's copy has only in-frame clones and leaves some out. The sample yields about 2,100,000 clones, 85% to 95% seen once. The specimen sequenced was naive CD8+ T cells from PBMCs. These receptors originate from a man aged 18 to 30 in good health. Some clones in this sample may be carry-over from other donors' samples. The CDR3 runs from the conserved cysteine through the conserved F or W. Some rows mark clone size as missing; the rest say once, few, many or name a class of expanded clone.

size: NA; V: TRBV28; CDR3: CASSGYTYTEAFF
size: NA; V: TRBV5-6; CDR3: CASSLRDGPVTTQYF
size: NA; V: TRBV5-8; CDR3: CASSLEGRQGTEAFF
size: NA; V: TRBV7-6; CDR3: CASSRDRVEDTDTQYF
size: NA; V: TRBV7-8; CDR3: CASSLVRGVYNEQFF
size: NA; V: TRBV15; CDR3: CATSRVPSGRWYEQYF
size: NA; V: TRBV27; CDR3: CASSLAGGHEQYF
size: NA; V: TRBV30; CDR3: CAWSVDTGSYEQYF
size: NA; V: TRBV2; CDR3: CASSLAPGTEYEQYF
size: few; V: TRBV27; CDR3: CASSLSWGAGFDGYTF
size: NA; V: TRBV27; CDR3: CASSPRGLVGTQYF
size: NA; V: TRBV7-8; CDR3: CASSLAGPAGELFF
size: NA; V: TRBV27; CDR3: CASSMGPGLQETQYF
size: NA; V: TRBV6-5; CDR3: CASGPGQGNSYEQYF
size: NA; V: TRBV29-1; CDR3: CSVLESETQYF
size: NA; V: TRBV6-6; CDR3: CASSYFSGMNTEAFF
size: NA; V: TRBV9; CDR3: CASSVDRVSGANVLTF
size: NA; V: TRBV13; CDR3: CASSFSGEVVDGELFF
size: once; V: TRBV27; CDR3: CASSNLGPPSSYNEQFF
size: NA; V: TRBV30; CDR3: CAWSVTTSSYEQYF
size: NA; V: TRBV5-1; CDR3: CASSLGPNTGELFF
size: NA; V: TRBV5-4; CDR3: CASSGGTAAHEQYF
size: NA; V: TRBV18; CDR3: CASSPRDPPGTDTQYF
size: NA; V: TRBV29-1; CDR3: CSAVYRAPEAFF
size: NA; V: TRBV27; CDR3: CPNRDRGNSEQFF
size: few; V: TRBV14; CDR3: CASSRGGPPNTIYF
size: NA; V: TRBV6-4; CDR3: CASSTNPGQAVPGSNQPQHF
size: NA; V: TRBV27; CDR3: CASSRDRENEQFF
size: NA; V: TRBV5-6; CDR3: CASSLVRQLYNEQFF
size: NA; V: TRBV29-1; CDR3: CSVRDLHGYTF
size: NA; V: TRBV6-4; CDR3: CASSGGTENTEAFF
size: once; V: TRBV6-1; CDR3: CASNAGTRSYEQYF
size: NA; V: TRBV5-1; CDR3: CASSLGRLGYEQYF